Presented here are 32 T cell receptor beta chains from one specimen sequenced in a study of beta chain features in type 1 diabetes. The study's findings and limits: Among patients with Type 1 diabetes, TCRB CDR3s were moderately but significantly shorter in every one of the four CD4+ subsets.

Expressed TCRB transcripts were sequenced after all isolated RNA was converted to cDNA. The method was immunoSEQ multiplex PCR; TCRdb's version includes in-frame clones alone and lacks a portion of them. Here the sample spans around 45,000 clones, 35% to 55% being singletons. Their antigen targets remain unknown. The sequencing input was stem cell memory CD4+ T cells from blood. Source of these receptors: a man aged 25 to 40 with type 1 diabetes.

This clone was seen more than once but under ten times. The CDR3 is CASSYERGTDTQYF. CDR3 DNA sequence: TGTGCCAGCAGCTACGAGCGGGGCACAGATACGCAGTATTTT. The chain links TRBV7-8 to TRBJ2-3; D perhaps matches TRBD2 (6 bases). This CDR3 is 14 amino acids long. Germline loops: CDR1 SGHVS, CDR2 FQNEAQ. The V gene lost 4 bases and the J gene lost 1 base, with 9 bases spanning the gap.

The rearrangement uses TRBV7-2 and TRBJ1-2; no clear D. The CDR3 covers 13 residues. CDR1 SGHTA and CDR2 FQGNSA come from the germline V gene. Trimming took off 2 bases at V and 5 bases at J, with 9 bases between the two ends. CDR3 region: CASSLSGLYGYTF. The DNA of the CDR3 is TGTGCCAGCAGCTTAAGCGGACTTTATGGCTACACCTTC.

There are a few counts of this clone. The rearrangement joins TRBV5-1 to TRBJ2-1; tentative D call: TRBD2 (6 bases). V was cut by 0 bases and J by 4 bases, with 11 bases left in between. Germline CDR1 and CDR2: SGHRS and YFSETQ. This CDR3 is built from 15 residues. CDR3 in DNA: TGCGCCAGCAGCTTGGTGGCTAGCGAATACAATGAGCAGTTCTTC. Its protein product is CASSLVASEYNEQFF.

This clone was observed a handful of times. The CDR3 DNA sequence: TGTGCCAGCAGTTATCAGGGGGCGAATGAGCAGTTCTTC. Translated: CASSYQGANEQFF. The gene calls are TRBV2 and TRBJ2-1, with TRBD1 matching over 8 bases. V lost 5 bases and J lost 7; bases outside the gene matches: 4. Germline V lookup: CDR1 SNHLY, CDR2 FYNNEI. The CDR3 loop spans 13 amino acids.

This chain uses TRBV29-1 with TRBJ2-5; 8 bases are shared with TRBD1. There are 13 residues in the CDR3. The junction had 4 bases not matched to a gene; V was cut back by 6 bases and J by 1 base. Germline CDR1 reads SQVTM; CDR2 reads ANQGSEA. CDR3: CSVNRGVQETQYF. Here the CDR3 DNA reads TGCAGCGTCAACAGGGGGGTCCAAGAGACCCAGTACTTC.

This chain joins TRBV19 and TRBJ2-2; D perhaps matches TRBD2 (5 bases). The V end lost 7 bases, the J end lost 0 bases, and 15 bases lay between the germline ends. Germline V CDR1 and CDR2: LNHDA, SQIVND (reference sequence). The CDR3 runs 16 residues. Here the CDR3 reads CASKSRRASNTGELFF. The DNA of the CDR3 is TGTGCCAGTAAAAGTCGGCGGGCTTCGAACACCGGGGAGCTGTTTTTT.

This sequence joins TRBV5-1 and TRBJ2-5; no firm D call. This CDR3 has 13 residues. Germline CDR1 SGHRS, CDR2 YFSETQ. The V and J ends lost 0 bases and 9 bases respectively, with 12 bases between them. The CDR3 nucleotides read TGCGCCAGCAGCTTGGATCCGTCCAGGCCCCAGTACTTC. Translating it yields CASSLDPSRPQYF.

A single count supports this clone. This chain links TRBV20-1 with TRBJ2-5, with D possibly TRBD1 on 6 matching bases. Germline V gives CDR1 DFQATT, CDR2 SNEGSKA (reference sequence). The CDR3 is 11 amino acids. Trimming pared 6 bases from V and 5 bases from J, leaving 10 bases between. The CDR3 DNA reads TGCAGTGCCAGGCAGGGGGAGACCCAGTACTTC. Translated: CSARQGETQYF.

This CDR3 is CASSSRTGAGDTQYF. The CDR3 DNA reads TGTGCCAGCAGCTCTAGGACAGGGGCGGGAGATACGCAGTATTTT. The chain uses TRBV7-2 and TRBJ2-3; TRBD1 agrees at 9 bases. This CDR3 has 15 amino acids. CDR1 is SGHTA, CDR2 FQGNSA, per germline. With V trimmed by 4 bases and J by 5 bases, 7 bases remained unmatched.

A few counts support this clone. The V gene is TRBV19, the J gene TRBJ2-7, with 14 bases that match TRBD2. J lost 5 bases, V lost 6 bases, and 3 bases had no gene match. Germline V gene data show CDR1 as LNHDA and CDR2 as SQIVND (reference sequence). This CDR3 has 14 amino acids. The chain's CDR3 is CASRGTSGSNEQYF. Here the CDR3 DNA reads TGTGCCAGTAGAGGGACTAGCGGGAGCAACGAGCAGTACTTC.

This clone was picked up a small number of times. The gene calls are TRBV4-2 and TRBJ2-2; 11 nucleotides line up with TRBD2. V was pared by 4 bases and J by 2 bases, with 6 bases of the junction left unmatched. CDR1 is LGHNA and CDR2 is YNFKEQ in the germline V gene. The CDR3 runs to 17 residues. The CDR3 DNA is TGTGCCAGCAGCCCAGAGGGACTAGCGGTTAACACCGGGGAGCTGTTTTTT. Translated: CASSPEGLAVNTGELFF.

This clone has more than one count but fewer than ten. The chain combines TRBV2 with TRBJ2-5, with D possibly being TRBD2 (6 bases). The CDR3 has 15 residues. The germline V gene has CDR1 SNHLY and CDR2 FYNNEI. V gave up 8 bases and J gave up 4 bases, with 20 bases separating them. DNA for the CDR3: TGTGCCAGCGAAAAAAGGCAGGGAGGCGGAGAGACCCAGTACTTC. Translation gives CASEKRQGGGETQYF.

The chain employs TRBV2 and TRBJ1-2, with TRBD1 matching 10 bases. J gave up 7 bases and V 4 bases, and 6 bases lay outside the gene matches. This CDR3 region has 14 residues. Looked up from germline, CDR1 is SNHLY and CDR2 is FYNNEI. Here the CDR3 reads CASSGDRGGSGYTF. The CDR3 bases are TGTGCCAGCAGTGGGGACAGGGGAGGAAGTGGCTACACCTTC.

This clone was found a few times. J is TRBJ2-3 and V is TRBV7-3, with TRBD2 matching over 8 bases. The V and J ends lost 5 bases and 4 bases, in that order; junction bases with no gene match: 11. Germline lookup yields CDR1 SGHTA and CDR2 FQGTGA. The CDR3 has 16 residues. CDR3 in DNA: TGTGCCAGCAGCCATAGCACTAGCGGAGATTCAGATACGCAGTATTTT. Translated, it gives CASSHSTSGDSDTQYF.

This clone is a singleton in its sample. V is TRBV9 and J is TRBJ2-1; unclear D gene. This CDR3 contains 17 residues. Trimming removed 4 bases at V and 1 base at J, with 18 bases between. CDR1 is SGDLS and CDR2 is YYNGEE in the germline V gene. CDR3 sequence reads: CASSPRPTGRSYNEQFF. Written as DNA, the CDR3 is TGTGCCAGCAGCCCGAGACCGACTGGTAGATCCTACAATGAGCAGTTCTTC.

CDR3 region: CASSLTGGRTDTQYF. Here the CDR3 DNA reads TGCGCCAGCAGCTTAACGGGAGGACGAACAGATACGCAGTATTTT. V and J are TRBV5-1 and TRBJ2-3; 7 nucleotides align to TRBD2. J gave up 3 bases and V 2 bases, and 6 bases lay outside the gene matches. The CDR3 consists of 15 residues. CDR1 and CDR2 from the germline V gene are SGHRS and YFSETQ.

This clone has more than one count but fewer than ten. This chain joins TRBV7-3 and TRBJ2-7; D perhaps matches TRBD1 (5 bases). Trimming cost V 1 base and J 7 bases, with 11 bases left between them. Germline V lookup: CDR1 SGHTA, CDR2 FQGTGA. This CDR3 contains 13 residues. DNA for the CDR3: TGTGCCAGCAGCTTAAAGGGGTCGACAGAGCAGTACTTC. Translated: CASSLKGSTEQYF.

The sample holds a few counts of this clone. The V gene is TRBV14, the J gene TRBJ2-7; D might be TRBD1 (6 bases). The CDR3 has 15 residues. CDR1 and CDR2 (germline): SGHDN, FVKESK. Trimming took 0 bases from V and 2 from J, leaving 11 bases between them. CDR3 in DNA: TGTGCCAGCAGCCAAGATCCAGGGGAAGCCTACGAGCAGTACTTC. Amino acid sequence: CASSQDPGEAYEQYF.

This chain uses TRBV29-1 with TRBJ2-3; D not certain. This CDR3 comprises 14 residues. V lost 6 bases and J lost 0, with 13 bases in between. Germline CDR1 is SQVTM and CDR2 is ANQGSEA. The chain's CDR3 is CSVQTTYSTDTQYF. The CDR3, as DNA: TGCAGCGTCCAAACTACCTATAGCACAGATACGCAGTATTTT.

This chain joins TRBV28 and TRBJ2-1; D call uncertain. Trimming removed 4 bases at V and 4 bases at J, with 11 bases between. Looked up from germline, CDR1 is MDHEN and CDR2 is SYDVKM. CDR3 length: 14 amino acids. DNA of the CDR3: TGTGCCAGCAGTTACCAAGACAAATACAATGAGCAGTTCTTC. Translation gives CASSYQDKYNEQFF.

The chain employs TRBV19 and TRBJ2-3, with D possibly TRBD1 on 6 matching bases. V was cut by 9 bases and J by 2 bases, with 21 bases left in between. CDR3 length: 16 residues. The V gene's germline CDR1 is LNHDA and CDR2 SQIVND (reference sequence). Written as DNA, the CDR3 is TGTGCCAGAAATACCCCGGGACATCCGGACACAGATACGCAGTATTTT. Amino acid sequence: CARNTPGHPDTDTQYF.

The chain combines TRBV7-2 with TRBJ1-5; D is unclear. The V end was cut by 1 base, the J end by 7 bases, with 5 bases between. Per the germline V gene, CDR1 is SGHTA and CDR2 is FQGNSA. The CDR3 consists of 12 residues. In DNA, the CDR3 is TGTGCCAGCAGCTTAGAAGCCCAGCCCCAGCATTTT. Amino acid sequence: CASSLEAQPQHF.

The chain employs TRBV6-1 and TRBJ1-5; D unclear. This CDR3 is 13 amino acids long. CDR1 and CDR2 from the germline V gene are MNHNS and SASEGT. With 3 bases removed from V and 5 bases from J, the gap between germline ends came to 8 bases. This CDR3 is CASSESAYQPQHF. The DNA for the CDR3 is TGTGCCAGCAGTGAGTCAGCGTATCAGCCCCAGCATTTT.

V is TRBV19 and J is TRBJ2-7; a weak D match, TRBD2 (6 bases). V was shortened by 2 bases and J by 7 bases, with 12 bases between the two germline ends. The V gene's germline CDR1 is LNHDA and CDR2 SQIVND (reference sequence). This CDR3 region has 13 residues. Here the CDR3 DNA reads TGTGCCAGTAGTATAACCCTCCGGGGGGAGCAGTACTTC. This codes for CASSITLRGEQYF. Full variable domain (rest looked up from reference TRBV19 and TRBJ2-7): DGGITQSPKYLFRKEGQNVTLSCEQNLNHDAMYWYRQDPGQGLRLIYYSQIVNDFQKGDIAEGYSVSREKKESFPLTVTSAQKNPTAFYLCASSITLRGEQYFGPGTRLTVT.

J is TRBJ1-4 and V is TRBV6-1, with a possible D match to TRBD1 (5 bases). Germline V gene sequence: CDR1 MNHNS, CDR2 SASEGT. The CDR3 consists of 14 residues. Trimming pared 4 bases from V and 0 bases from J, leaving 6 bases between. This CDR3 reads CASSGTTTNEKLFF. Here the CDR3 DNA reads TGTGCCAGCAGTGGGACAACAACTAATGAAAAACTGTTTTTT.

This clone has more than one count but fewer than ten. V gene TRBV19 combines with J gene TRBJ2-7, with D possibly being TRBD1 (5 bases). The CDR3 has 14 residues. Trimming left V 5 bases short and J 0 bases short, with 11 bases between. Germline CDR1 LNHDA, CDR2 SQIVND (reference sequence). The CDR3 spells CASSATAGSYEQYF. The CDR3 nucleotides read TGTGCCAGTAGTGCGACAGCCGGCTCCTACGAGCAGTACTTC.

This clone has more than one count but fewer than ten. The CDR3 protein is CASSLALAGTEAFF. The CDR3 DNA reads as TGCGCCAGCAGCTTGGCCCTCGCAGGGACTGAAGCTTTCTTT. This chain joins TRBV5-1 and TRBJ1-1; perhaps TRBD1 as D (5 bases). Per germline, CDR1 SGHRS and CDR2 YFSETQ. This CDR3 comprises 14 residues. V was shortened by 0 bases and J by 5 bases, with 11 bases between the two germline ends.

CDR3 loop: CASSPGDYGYTF. The DNA of the CDR3 is TGTGCCAGCAGCCCAGGGGATTACGGCTACACCTTC. This chain uses TRBV7-9 with TRBJ1-2; a weak D match, TRBD1 (6 bases). V lost 5 bases and J lost 8, with 12 bases in between. This CDR3 has 12 amino acids. Germline V gene lookup returns CDR1 SEHNR and CDR2 FQNEAQ (reference sequence).

The chain links TRBV20-1 to TRBJ2-7; D is undetermined. Germline CDR1 and CDR2: DFQATT and SNEGSKA (reference sequence). This CDR3 spans 11 amino acids. The ends were cut back, 7 bases at V and 3 bases at J, with 10 bases in the middle. This CDR3 reads CSVLRNYEQYF. The CDR3 DNA follows: TGCAGTGTCTTGAGGAACTACGAGCAGTACTTC.

The chain links TRBV9 to TRBJ2-1; D remains ambiguous. The CDR3 is made up of 15 amino acids. Germline loops: CDR1 SGDLS, CDR2 YYNGEE. V shed 7 bases and J shed 0 bases, with 14 bases lying between them. The CDR3 is CASGESPSSYNEQFF. The CDR3 bases are TGTGCCAGCGGAGAATCTCCTAGCTCCTACAATGAGCAGTTCTTC.

The chain has TRBV25-1 and TRBJ1-4; TRBD1 matches 9 bases. J lost 8 bases, V lost 4 bases, and 11 bases had no gene match. The germline V gene has CDR1 MGHDK and CDR2 SYGVNS. This CDR3 region has 16 residues. The CDR3 here is CASSVSGTGLSEKLFF. CDR3 bases: TGTGCCAGCAGTGTCTCCGGGACAGGGCTGTCCGAAAAACTGTTTTTT.

The sample holds a few counts of this clone. The V call is TRBV7-2, the J call TRBJ1-1, with a possible D match to TRBD1 (5 bases). The CDR3 extends over 13 amino acids. V lost 6 bases and J lost 7, with 15 bases in between. Per germline, CDR1 SGHTA and CDR2 FQGNSA. For the CDR3, the DNA is TGTGCCAGCAGGGCAAGGGGTGCCATTGAAGCTTTCTTT. Protein: CASRARGAIEAFF.